The 9 T cell receptor beta chains reported below all come from one sample, sequenced in a study of cytomegalovirus exposure and HLA in healthy donors. In the PCR, 60 Vbeta and 13 Jbeta primers were used. Sequenced by immunoSEQ multiplex PCR; TCRdb stores in-frame clones only, minus some. The sample consists of 200,000 to 250,000 clones, 65% to 80% of them appearing once. The sample taken for sequencing was PBMCs. These receptors came from a girl under 10 years old in good health and CMV-seronegative.

The chain carries TRBV9 and TRBJ2-3, with 9 bases fitting TRBD1. The junction had 3 bases not matched to a gene; V was cut back by 3 bases and J by 1 base. CDR1 SGDLS and CDR2 YYNGEE come from the germline V gene. This CDR3 is 15 amino acids long. CDR3 protein: CASSARQGGTDTQYF. CDR3 DNA sequence: TGTGCCAGCAGCGCCCGACAGGGGGGCACAGATACGCAGTATTTT.

This chain connects TRBV30 to TRBJ2-7; tentatively, D is TRBD1 (5 bases). Trimming took off 0 bases at V and 3 bases at J, with 9 bases between the two ends. Germline V gene data show CDR1 as GTSNPN and CDR2 as SVGIG (reference sequence). The CDR3 length is 13 residues. CDR3 amino acids: CAWSVSGHYEQYF. Written as DNA, the CDR3 is TGTGCCTGGAGTGTATCAGGGCACTACGAGCAGTACTTC.

The CDR3, as DNA: TGTGCCAGCAGCCTGGGACAGAGAAACACCGGGGAGCTGTTTTTT. Encoded protein: CASSLGQRNTGELFF. V gene TRBV5-6 combines with J gene TRBJ2-2; TRBD1 agrees at 7 bases. With V trimmed by 4 bases and J by 2 bases, 5 bases remained unmatched. Germline-derived CDR1 and CDR2 are SGHDT and YYEEEE. The CDR3 extends over 15 amino acids.

V usage is TRBV10-1 and J usage is TRBJ2-4, with a weak D call TRBD1 (5 bases). The CDR3 covers 18 residues. V was trimmed by 10 bases and J by 0 bases, leaving 25 bases between them. The germline gives CDR1 WNHNN, CDR2 SYGVQD (reference sequence). The CDR3 sequence: CANPRQTDLRIAKNIQYF. DNA of the CDR3: TGCGCCAACCCAAGACAGACGGATTTAAGAATAGCCAAAAACATTCAGTACTTC.

The rearrangement links TRBV5-6 to TRBJ1-1; D is ambiguous. Germline loops: CDR1 SGHDT, CDR2 YYEEEE. This CDR3 has 14 amino acids. V lost 0 bases to trimming and J lost 0 bases, with 6 bases between them. CDR3 in DNA: TGTGCCAGCAGCTTGGGGGCCCTGAACACTGAAGCTTTCTTT. It specifies CASSLGALNTEAFF. Together with reference TRBV5-6 and TRBJ1-1, the CDR3 gives the full variable domain: DAGVTQSPTHLIKTRGQQVTLRCSPKSGHDTVSWYQQALGQGPQFIFQYYEEEERQRGNFPDRFSGHQFPNYSSELNVNALLLGDSALYLCASSLGALNTEAFFGQGTRLTVV.

As for this clone: This CDR3 is also generated by other DNA sequences in the sample. The chain employs TRBV6-1 and TRBJ2-7; a weak D match, TRBD1 (6 bases). Germline-derived CDR1 and CDR2 are MNHNS and SASEGT. Trimming stripped 0 bases from V and 7 bases from J, with 7 bases between. The CDR3 length is 12 residues. The CDR3, as DNA: TGTGCCAGCAGTGAAGCCAGGGGTGAGCAGTACTTC. This gives the protein CASSEARGEQYF.

The chain's CDR3 is CASSPTGDYGYTF. CDR3 nucleotide sequence: TGCGCCAGCAGCCCGACAGGGGACTATGGCTACACCTTC. The chain carries TRBV4-1 and TRBJ1-2; 8 bases align to TRBD1. Per germline, CDR1 MGHRA and CDR2 YSYEKL. The CDR3 is 13 amino acids. J gave up 3 bases and V 4 bases, and 1 base lay outside the gene matches.

Note on this clone: The same CDR3 is also encoded by other DNA sequences in this sample. The rearrangement links TRBV27 to TRBJ1-6; 9 nucleotides agree with TRBD1. V shed 5 bases, J shed 14 bases, and the junction held 13 bases outside the gene matches. This CDR3 region has 15 residues. Germline lookup yields CDR1 MNHEY and CDR2 SMNVEV (reference sequence). The CDR3 DNA reads TGTGCCAGCAGTGTCAGACAGGGGGAAGGTGGGACCCTCCACTTT. It yields the protein CASSVRQGEGGTLHF.

This clone was counted a few times. The V gene is TRBV6-5, the J gene TRBJ2-3, with a tentative D call TRBD2 (5 bases). Germline V gene sequence: CDR1 MNHEY, CDR2 SVGAGI. CDR3 length equals 15 residues. Trimming removed 2 bases from V and 1 base from J, with 10 bases in between. The CDR3 reads CASSYRGLGTDTQYF. Written as DNA, the CDR3 is TGTGCCAGCAGTTACCGTGGACTGGGCACAGATACGCAGTATTTT.